The 5 T cell receptor beta chains given below trace back to one sample, sequenced in a study of cytomegalovirus exposure and HLA in healthy donors. PCR was performed using 60 Vbeta and 13 Jbeta primers. The table came from immunoSEQ multiplex PCR; TCRdb's copy has only in-frame clones and leaves some out. The profile covers under 130,000 clones, with about 59% appearing a single time and 3.8% taken by the ten largest. The sequenced sample was PBMCs. The receptors were sampled from a man aged 30 to 39 in good health and CMV-seropositive.

The chain is built from TRBV14 and TRBJ1-1; a weak D match, TRBD1 (6 bases). CDR1 is SGHDN, CDR2 FVKESK, per germline. This CDR3 is built from 14 residues. Trimming stripped 3 bases from V and 3 bases from J, with 11 bases between. CDR3 sequence (DNA): TGTGCCAGCAGCCATAATTACAGGGACACTGAAGCTTTCTTT. This encodes CASSHNYRDTEAFF.

This clone occurred a few times. The sample has other DNA sequences that encode this CDR3 too. This chain links TRBV6-5 with TRBJ1-2; tentative D call: TRBD1 (6 bases). Deletions cut 5 bases from V and 3 bases from J, with 10 bases between. Germline CDR1 is MNHEY and CDR2 is SVGAGI. This CDR3 is built from 13 residues. The CDR3 is CASSGTGYYGYTF. The DNA for the CDR3 is TGTGCCAGCAGTGGAACAGGGTACTATGGCTACACCTTC.

This clone was recorded a few times. This chain links TRBV6-5 with TRBJ2-7; TRBD2 aligns across 8 bases. There are 16 residues in the CDR3. The germline CDR1 and CDR2 sequences are MNHEY and SVGAGI. J was trimmed by 4 bases and V by 2 bases; bases with no gene match: 10. The CDR3 sequence: CASSYSASGLTYEQYF. CDR3 sequence (DNA): TGTGCCAGCAGTTACAGTGCTAGCGGGCTAACTTACGAGCAGTACTTC.

The chain carries TRBV28 and TRBJ2-7, with TRBD1 identical over 10 bases. Trimming took 5 bases from V and 0 from J; bases not matched to a gene: 13. This CDR3 comprises 18 residues. Looked up from germline, CDR1 is MDHEN and CDR2 is SYDVKM. CDR3: CASSPNLWDRGVSYEQYF. Here the CDR3 DNA reads TGTGCCAGCAGTCCTAACCTGTGGGACAGGGGAGTCTCCTACGAGCAGTACTTC.

The chain is built from TRBV5-1 and TRBJ1-2; TRBD1 might be the D (6 bases). Trimming removed 7 bases at V and 7 bases at J, with 23 bases between. Germline V lookup: CDR1 SGHRS, CDR2 YFSETQ. This CDR3 comprises 15 residues. CDR3 region: CASQKAPGEVGGYTF. In DNA form, the CDR3 reads TGCGCCAGCCAAAAAGCCCCAGGGGAAGTGGGTGGCTACACCTTC.